Presented here are 2 T cell receptor beta chains from one specimen sequenced in a study of T cell repertoires in cytomegalovirus infection. TCRdb processed the reads anew with MiXCR; each CDR3 protein has one entry. The sample lists 300,000 or so distinct CDR3 sequences; roughly a tenth were seen once. Input material: PBMCs. These receptors all come from a human donor in good health (CMV status not recorded). Some clones in this sample may be carry-over from other donors' samples.

The CDR3 nucleotides read TGCGCCAGCAGTCAACCGGGACAGAACACAGATACGCAGTATTTT. Its translation: CASSQPGQNTDTQYF. V is TRBV23-1 and J is TRBJ2-3, with TRBD1 identical over 7 bases. TRBV23-1 is sorted into the ORF group, with uncertain function. V shed 2 bases, J shed 2 bases, and the junction held 4 bases outside the gene matches. This CDR3 has 15 residues.

The CDR3 loop reads CASSETTVSYEQYF. CDR3 nucleotide sequence: TGTGCCAGCAGTGAAACCACAGTCTCCTACGAGCAGTACTTC. V and J are TRBV25-1 and TRBJ2-7; D gene unclear. This CDR3 is 14 amino acids long. Germline V gene sequence: CDR1 MGHDK, CDR2 SYGVNS. V shed 2 bases and J shed 0 bases, with 8 bases lying between them.